The table lists the clone carrying this T cell receptor (beta chain) with many counts. What it binds is unknown. Germline V CDR1 and CDR2: SGHTA, FQGNSA. CDR3 length: 14 amino acids. V lost 1 base and J lost 4, with 10 bases in between. Researchers tagged individual cDNA molecules with unique molecular identifiers. TCRdb ran MiXCR on the 5' RACE reads and lists one entry per CDR3 protein. In the table there are approximately 30,000 distinct CDR3 sequences, roughly 7.2% of which are singletons. This sample is part of a study of early T cells in non-severe SARS-CoV-2 infection. Notes on the study in general: Anti-spike CD8 responses were favored by VDJdb matching, which missed private and CD4 specificities.

The V call is TRBV7-2, the J call TRBJ1-1, with unresolved D. Sequencing input: whole blood. The sequence came from an adult who was a healthcare worker with PCR-confirmed SARS-CoV-2 infection or an uninfected control (not recorded which). The CDR3: CASSLVAHSTEAFF. The DNA for the CDR3 is TGTGCCAGCAGCTTAGTGGCTCACTCCACTGAAGCTTTCTTT.